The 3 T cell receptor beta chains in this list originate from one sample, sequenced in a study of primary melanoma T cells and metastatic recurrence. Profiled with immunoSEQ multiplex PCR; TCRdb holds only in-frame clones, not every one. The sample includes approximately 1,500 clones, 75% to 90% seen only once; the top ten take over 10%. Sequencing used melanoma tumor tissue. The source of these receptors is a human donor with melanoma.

The CDR3 reads CASSLTGDWNTEAFF. The CDR3, as DNA: TGTGCCAGCAGCCTTACAGGGGACTGGAACACTGAAGCTTTCTTT. The chain is built from TRBV11-3 and TRBJ1-1, with 7 bases identical to TRBD1. V was clipped by 5 bases and J by 1 base; unmatched bases: 7. CDR1 and CDR2 from the germline V gene are SGHNT and YENEEA. The CDR3 has 15 residues.

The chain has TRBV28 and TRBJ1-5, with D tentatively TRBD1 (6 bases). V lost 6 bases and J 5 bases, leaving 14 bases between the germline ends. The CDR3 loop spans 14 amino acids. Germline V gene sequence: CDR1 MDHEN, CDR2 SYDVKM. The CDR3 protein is CASRPRRGDQPQHF. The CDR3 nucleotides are TGTGCCAGCAGACCCCGGAGGGGGGATCAGCCCCAGCATTTT.

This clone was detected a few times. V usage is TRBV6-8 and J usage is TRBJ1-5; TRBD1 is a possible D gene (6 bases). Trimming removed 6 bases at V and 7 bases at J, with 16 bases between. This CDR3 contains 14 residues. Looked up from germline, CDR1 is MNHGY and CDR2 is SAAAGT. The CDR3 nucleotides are TGTGCCAGCAGGACGGGTCAGGGGTACCAGCCCCAGCATTTT. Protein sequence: CASRTGQGYQPQHF.